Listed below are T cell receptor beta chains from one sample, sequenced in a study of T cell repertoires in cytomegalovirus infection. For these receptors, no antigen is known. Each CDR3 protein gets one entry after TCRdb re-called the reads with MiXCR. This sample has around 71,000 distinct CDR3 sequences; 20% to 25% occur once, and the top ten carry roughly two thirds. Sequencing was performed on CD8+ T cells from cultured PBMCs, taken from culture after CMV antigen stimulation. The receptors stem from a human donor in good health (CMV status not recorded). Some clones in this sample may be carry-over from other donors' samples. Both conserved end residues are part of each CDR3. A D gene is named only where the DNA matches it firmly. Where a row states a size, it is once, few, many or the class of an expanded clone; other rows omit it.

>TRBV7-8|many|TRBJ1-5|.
CASSSTDQPQHF
TGTGCCAGCAGCTCCACAGATCAGCCCCAGCATTTT
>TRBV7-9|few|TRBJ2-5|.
CASIAKGMQETQYF
TGTGCCAGCATCGCGAAAGGGATGCAAGAGACCCAGTACTTC
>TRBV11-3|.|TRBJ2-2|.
CASRREYGELFF
TGTGCCAGCCGCAGGGAGTACGGGGAGCTGTTTTTT
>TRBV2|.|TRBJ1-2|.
CASLTPPGYTF
TGTGCCAGCTTGACCCCACCGGGCTACACCTTC
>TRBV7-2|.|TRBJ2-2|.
CASSFRRRNTGELFF
TGTGCCAGCAGCTTCCGAAGGAGAAACACCGGGGAGCTGTTTTTT
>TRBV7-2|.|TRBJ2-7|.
CASSRARDPSLEQYF
TGTGCCAGCAGCCGGGCGAGGGACCCTTCTCTCGAGCAGTACTTC
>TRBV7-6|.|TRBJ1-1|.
CASSLSRGLGTEAFF
TGTGCCAGCAGCTTAAGCAGGGGTCTTGGGACTGAAGCTTTCTTT
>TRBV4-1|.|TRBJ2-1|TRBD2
CASSQDLAREGYEQFF
TGCGCCAGCAGCCAAGATCTTGCCAGGGAGGGCTATGAGCAGTTCTTC
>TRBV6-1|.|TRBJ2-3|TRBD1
CASSEGQGADTQYF
TGTGCCAGCAGTGAAGGACAGGGGGCAGATACGCAGTATTTT
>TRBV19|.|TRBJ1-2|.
CASLDGANYGYTF
TGTGCCAGTTTGGACGGAGCTAACTATGGCTACACCTTC
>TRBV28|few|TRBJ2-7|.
CASSLTGDGLEQYF
TGTGCCAGCAGTTTAACCGGGGACGGCCTCGAGCAGTACTTC
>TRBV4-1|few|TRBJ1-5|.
CASSQESGIGKPQHF
TGCGCCAGCAGCCAAGAATCCGGGATAGGTAAGCCCCAGCATTTT
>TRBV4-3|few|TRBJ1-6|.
CASSQGWGVNSPLHF
TGCGCCAGCAGCCAAGGATGGGGAGTGAATTCACCCCTCCACTTT
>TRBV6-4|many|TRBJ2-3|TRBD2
CASSAESGGGTDTQYF
TGTGCCAGCAGTGCGGAGTCTGGCGGGGGGACAGATACGCAGTATTTT
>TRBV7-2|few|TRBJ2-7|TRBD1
CASSSRGQGVHEQYF
TGTGCCAGCAGCTCCAGGGGACAGGGTGTCCACGAGCAGTACTTC
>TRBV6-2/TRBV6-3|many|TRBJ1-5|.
CASSPSRQPQHF
TGTGCCAGCAGCCCCTCGAGGCAGCCCCAGCATTTT
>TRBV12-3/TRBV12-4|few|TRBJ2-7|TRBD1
CASSDTGDDEQYF
TGTGCCAGCAGCGACACAGGGGACGACGAGCAGTACTTC
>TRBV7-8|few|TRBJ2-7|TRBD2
CASSLERNGRGEQYF
TGTGCCAGCAGCTTAGAGAGGAATGGGAGGGGCGAGCAGTACTTC
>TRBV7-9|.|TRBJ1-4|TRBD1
CASSHTGGRTNEKLFF
TGTGCCAGCAGTCACACAGGGGGCAGGACTAATGAAAAACTGTTTTTT
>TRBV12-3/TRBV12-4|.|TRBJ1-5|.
CASSLGRAPWPQHF
TGTGCCAGCAGTTTAGGCAGGGCCCCATGGCCCCAGCATTTT
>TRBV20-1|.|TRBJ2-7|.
CSARPQEFYEQYF
TGCAGTGCTAGACCTCAGGAATTCTACGAGCAGTACTTC